The clone carrying this T cell receptor (beta chain) has only one observation. J gave up 8 bases and V 2 bases, and 8 bases lay outside the gene matches. CDR3 size: 15 residues. Germline V gene data show CDR1 as SGHVS and CDR2 as FQNEAQ. TCRdb keeps only in-frame clones here, not all; method: immunoSEQ multiplex PCR. The sample includes tens of thousands of clones, around 90% of them seen just once. The data are from a study of T cell changes during pregnancy in multiple sclerosis. The TCR was taken from a female donor in good health, enrolled as a control in a pregnancy study. The starting material was peripheral blood, obtained after pregnancy. V gene TRBV7-8 combines with J gene TRBJ2-1; 8 bases align to TRBD2. CDR3 bases: TGTGCCAGCAGCTTACAGCTAGCGGGCGGGGATGAGCAGTTCTTC. Amino acid sequence: CASSLQLAGGDEQFF.